This TCR beta chain was recorded in a study of T cell responses to AZD1222 COVID-19 vaccine. The table came from immunoSEQ multiplex PCR; TCRdb's copy has only in-frame clones and leaves some out. This table has about 120,000 clones, 88% appearing once. Trimming shortened V by 0 bases and J by 8 bases, and 13 bases separated the two germline ends. CDR3 length: 14 amino acids. Germline assignment: CDR1 MNHNS and CDR2 SASEGT. The source is an adult in good health. The gene calls are TRBV6-1 and TRBJ1-2, with D possibly TRBD1 on 5 matching bases. Specimen: peripheral blood, collected on day 0 of MenACWY control vaccination. In DNA form, the CDR3 reads TGTGCCAGCAGTGAAGCCGGGACGCTAAAAGGCTACACCTTC. Protein: CASSEAGTLKGYTF.